This T cell receptor beta chain is drawn from a study of human T cells and chemical hapten exposure. Study-wide results and caveats: No shift was seen in TCRs above 1 in 1000 frequency with DPC sensitization.

In germline, CDR1 is MDHEN, CDR2 SYDVKM. The ends were cut back, 5 bases at V and 9 bases at J, with 20 bases in the middle. CDR3 length: 15 residues. Sequencing started from total RNA isolated from unfractionated whole blood. Individual cDNA molecules (in the library) carried attached unique molecular identifiers. The authors' processing: Sequenced samples showed a median of approximately 100,000 TCRs each, with counts running from roughly 23,000 to 700,000. One entry per CDR3 protein, called by TCRdb with MiXCR from the 5' RACE reads. It is TCRdb's table, rather than the study itself, that gives the V and J calls and clone size. The sample lists more than 60,000 distinct CDR3 sequences, roughly 15% occurring once. As for this clonotype: The antigen is undetermined.

The receptor was derived from a female donor in good health. This chain connects TRBV28 to TRBJ2-1; D remains unclear. The CDR3 is CASSTERRGGGEQFF. In DNA, the CDR3 is TGTGCCAGCAGTACAGAACGACGAGGCGGCGGTGAGCAGTTCTTC.